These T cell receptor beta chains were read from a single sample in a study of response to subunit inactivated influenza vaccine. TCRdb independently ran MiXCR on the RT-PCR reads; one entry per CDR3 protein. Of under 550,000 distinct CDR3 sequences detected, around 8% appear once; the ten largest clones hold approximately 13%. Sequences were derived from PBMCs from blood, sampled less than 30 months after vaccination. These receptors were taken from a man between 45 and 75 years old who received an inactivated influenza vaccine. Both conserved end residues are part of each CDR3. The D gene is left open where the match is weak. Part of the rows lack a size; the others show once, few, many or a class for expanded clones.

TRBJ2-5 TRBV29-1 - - TGCAGCGTTGCTACGTTGGTATTAGAGACCCAGTACTTC CSVATLVLETQYF
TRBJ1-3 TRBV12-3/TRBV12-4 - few TGTGCCAGCAGCTGGACGGGCACCCGCGGAAACACCATATATTTT CASSWTGTRGNTIYF
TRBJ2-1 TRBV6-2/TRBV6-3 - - TGTGCCAGCAGCGACCCCCCCGTTCCCAATGAGCAGTTCTTC CASSDPPVPNEQFF
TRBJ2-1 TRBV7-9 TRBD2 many TGTGCCAGCAGCTTGGCGGGAGCCCGATACAATGAGCAGTTCTTC CASSLAGARYNEQFF
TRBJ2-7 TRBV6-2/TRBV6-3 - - TGTGCCAGCATCCTAGCTGGATCCTACGAGCAGTACTTC CASILAGSYEQYF
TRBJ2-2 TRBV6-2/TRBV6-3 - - TGTGCCAGCAGCCACTGGACAAGGGGGGGCGGGGAGCTGTTTTTT CASSHWTRGGGELFF
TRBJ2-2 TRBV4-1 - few TGCGCCAGCAGCCAGAGACTAGATGGCGGGGAGCTGTTTTTT CASSQRLDGGELFF
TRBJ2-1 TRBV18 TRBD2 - TGTGCCAGCTCACCTTTGGCTAGCGGGTACAATGAGCAGTTCTTC CASSPLASGYNEQFF
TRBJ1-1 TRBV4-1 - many TGCGCCAGCAGCCGGAAAGACCTGACTGAAGCTTTCTTT CASSRKDLTEAFF
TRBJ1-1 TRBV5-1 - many TGCGCCAGCAGCTTACTAGACAGGTCGGCGACTGAAGCTTTCTTT CASSLLDRSATEAFF
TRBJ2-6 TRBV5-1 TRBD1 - TGCGCCAGCAGCTTGGAGACAGGGGGTCGAGGGGCCAACGTCCTGACTTTC CASSLETGGRGANVLTF
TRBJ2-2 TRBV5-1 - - TGCGCCAGCAGCTTTCAGGCCCCCGGGGAGCTGTTTTTT CASSFQAPGELFF
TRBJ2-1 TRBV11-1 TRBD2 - TGTGCCAGCAGCCACGGGACTAGCGGGGGGATAAGCTCCTACAATGAGCAGTTCTTC CASSHGTSGGISSYNEQFF